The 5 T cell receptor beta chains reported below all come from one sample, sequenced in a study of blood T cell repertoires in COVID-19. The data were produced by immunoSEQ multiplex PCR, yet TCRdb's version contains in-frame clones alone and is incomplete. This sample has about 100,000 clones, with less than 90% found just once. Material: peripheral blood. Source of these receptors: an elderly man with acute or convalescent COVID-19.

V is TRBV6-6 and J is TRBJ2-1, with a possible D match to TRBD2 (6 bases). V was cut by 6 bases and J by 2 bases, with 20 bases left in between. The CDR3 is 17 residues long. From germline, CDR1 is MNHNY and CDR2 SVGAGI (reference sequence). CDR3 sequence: CASSRPPGSGPYNEQFF. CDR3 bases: TGTGCCAGCAGCCGACCCCCTGGGAGCGGGCCCTACAATGAGCAGTTCTTC.

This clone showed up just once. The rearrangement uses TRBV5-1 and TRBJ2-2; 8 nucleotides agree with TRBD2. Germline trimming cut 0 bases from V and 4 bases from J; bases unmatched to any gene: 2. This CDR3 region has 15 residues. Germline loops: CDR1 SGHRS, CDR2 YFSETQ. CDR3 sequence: CASSLVLAVTGELFF. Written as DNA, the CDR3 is TGCGCCAGCAGCTTGGTACTAGCGGTCACCGGGGAGCTGTTTTTT.

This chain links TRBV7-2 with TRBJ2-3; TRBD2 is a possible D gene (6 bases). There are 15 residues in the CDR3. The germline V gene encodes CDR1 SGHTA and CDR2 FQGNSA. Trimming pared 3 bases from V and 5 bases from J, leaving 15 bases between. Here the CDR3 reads CASSFRSQGGDTQYF. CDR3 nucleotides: TGTGCCAGCAGCTTCAGGTCCCAGGGAGGAGATACGCAGTATTTT. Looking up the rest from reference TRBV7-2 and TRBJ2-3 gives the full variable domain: GAGVSQSPSNKVTEKGKDVELRCDPISGHTALYWYRQSLGQGLEFLIYFQGNSAPDKSGLPSDRFSAERTGGSVSTLTIQRTQQEDSAVYLCASSFRSQGGDTQYFGPGTRLTVL.

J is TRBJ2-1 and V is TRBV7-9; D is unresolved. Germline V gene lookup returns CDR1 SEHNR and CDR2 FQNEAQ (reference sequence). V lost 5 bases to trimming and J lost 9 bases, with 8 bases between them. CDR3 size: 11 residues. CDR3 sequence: CASSLVSEQFF. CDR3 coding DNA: TGTGCCAGCAGCCTCGTTTCTGAGCAGTTCTTC.

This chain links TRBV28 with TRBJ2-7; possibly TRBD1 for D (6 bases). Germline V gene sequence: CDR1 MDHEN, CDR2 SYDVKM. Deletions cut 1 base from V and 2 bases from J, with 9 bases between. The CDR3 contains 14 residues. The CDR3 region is CASSLYPGAYEQYF. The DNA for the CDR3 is TGTGCCAGCAGTTTATACCCAGGGGCCTACGAGCAGTACTTC.